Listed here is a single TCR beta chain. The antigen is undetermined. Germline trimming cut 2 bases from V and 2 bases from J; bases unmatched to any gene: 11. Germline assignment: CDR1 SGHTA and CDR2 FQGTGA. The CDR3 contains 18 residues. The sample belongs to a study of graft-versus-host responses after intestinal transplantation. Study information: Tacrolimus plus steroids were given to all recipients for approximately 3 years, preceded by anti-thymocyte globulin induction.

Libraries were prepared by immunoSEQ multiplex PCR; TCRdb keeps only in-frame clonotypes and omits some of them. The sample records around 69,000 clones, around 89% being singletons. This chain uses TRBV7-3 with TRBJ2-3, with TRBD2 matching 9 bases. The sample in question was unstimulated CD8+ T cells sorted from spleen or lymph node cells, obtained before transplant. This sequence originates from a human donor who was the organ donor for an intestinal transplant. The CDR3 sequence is CASSLLAGGPPPTDTQYF. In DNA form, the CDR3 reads TGTGCCAGCAGCTTATTGGCGGGGGGGCCCCCCCCCACAGATACGCAGTATTTT.